This is a list of T cell receptor beta chains from one sample in a study of cytomegalovirus exposure and HLA in healthy donors. TCRdb keeps only in-frame clones here, not all; method: immunoSEQ multiplex PCR. The repertoire consists of about 200,000 clones, with approximately 86% occurring once and the leading ten covering around 0.3%. Sequences were obtained from PBMCs. The receptors were sampled from a woman aged 30 to 39 in good health and CMV-seronegative. The CDR3 runs from the conserved cysteine through the conserved F or W. Each record gives: D gene, V gene, clone size, CDR3 protein. D genes are given only for firm matches. Clone size is not always given. Where it is, it says once, few, many or a class for expanded clones.

D gene: .
V gene: TRBV10-2
clone size: .
CDR3 protein: CASSEQGPTGELFF

D gene: .
V gene: TRBV28
clone size: few
CDR3 protein: CASSLVSLYEQYF

D gene: TRBD2
V gene: TRBV28
clone size: .
CDR3 protein: CASSPPLGGADTQYF

D gene: .
V gene: TRBV28
clone size: .
CDR3 protein: CASSQMLSTEAFF

D gene: TRBD1
V gene: TRBV11-2
clone size: .
CDR3 protein: CASSLTGGSYEQYF

D gene: .
V gene: TRBV27
clone size: .
CDR3 protein: CASSSRMTNEKLFF

D gene: TRBD2
V gene: TRBV2
clone size: .
CDR3 protein: CASSSGTSGVATETQYF

D gene: TRBD1
V gene: TRBV19
clone size: .
CDR3 protein: CASSRQGFGEKLFF

D gene: TRBD2
V gene: TRBV9
clone size: once
CDR3 protein: CASSPWTSADTQYF

D gene: TRBD2
V gene: TRBV6-1
clone size: .
CDR3 protein: CASSEGLAGAPFEQYF